One and the same sample provided the 26 T cell receptor beta chains below, sequenced in a study of blood T cell repertoires in COVID-19. TCRdb's table, derived via immunoSEQ multiplex PCR, lists solely in-frame clones and lacks some. Among around 250,000 clones listed, 86% were seen once. The sequenced sample consisted of peripheral blood. Receptors were obtained from a woman in her twenties or thirties with active or convalescent COVID-19.

The chain joins TRBV6-4 to TRBJ1-1; a possible D gene is TRBD1 (5 bases). This CDR3 has 13 amino acids. The germline CDR1 and CDR2 sequences are MRHNA and SNTAGT. V was trimmed by 5 bases and J by 2 bases, leaving 9 bases between them. The CDR3 spells CASSTDRNTEAFF. Written as DNA, the CDR3 is TGTGCCAGCAGTACAGACAGAAACACTGAAGCTTTCTTT.

This clone was recorded only once. The DNA of the CDR3 is TGTGCCAGCAGCCGGGGGACTAGCGGGGACGCACGGAGAGATACGCAGTATTTT. It is translated as CASSRGTSGDARRDTQYF. The chain links TRBV7-2 to TRBJ2-3; 13 bases align to TRBD2. V was clipped by 5 bases and J by 5 bases; unmatched bases: 13. Germline V gene data show CDR1 as SGHTA and CDR2 as FQGNSA. The length of the CDR3 is 18 residues.

This clone was picked up a small number of times. The V gene is TRBV4-1, the J gene TRBJ2-5; D is undetermined. V was clipped by 0 bases and J by 4 bases, with 24 bases between them. From germline, CDR1 is MGHRA and CDR2 YSYEKL. This CDR3 is built from 19 residues. The CDR3 nucleotides are TGCGCCAGCAGCCAAGAACCTACGATCGGCCGGCCCCGAGGAGAGACCCAGTACTTC. It yields the protein CASSQEPTIGRPRGETQYF.

This clone was seen only once. The rearrangement joins TRBV28 to TRBJ2-5, with 8 bases fitting TRBD2. CDR3 length: 17 residues. The V gene end was trimmed by 2 bases and the J gene end by 4 bases; junction bases not matched to a gene: 12. CDR1 is MDHEN and CDR2 is SYDVKM in the germline V gene. The CDR3 DNA follows: TGTGCCAGCAGTTTACCCATCACGGGAGGGGTAGTAGAGACCCAGTACTTC. Protein: CASSLPITGGVVETQYF.

This chain connects TRBV9 to TRBJ1-1, with D unresolved. The CDR3 length is 15 residues. Germline values: CDR1 SGDLS, CDR2 YYNGEE. V lost 0 bases, J lost 0 bases, and 9 bases lay in between. This CDR3 reads CASSVAEIMNTEAFF. In DNA, the CDR3 is TGTGCCAGCAGCGTAGCAGAAATTATGAACACTGAAGCTTTCTTT.

This clone was detected once. The chain links TRBV28 to TRBJ2-1, with 7 bases lining up with TRBD1. The CDR3 sequence is 13 residues long. The V gene's germline CDR1 is MDHEN and CDR2 SYDVKM. The V gene end was trimmed by 2 bases and the J gene end by 8 bases; junction bases not matched to a gene: 3. The CDR3 DNA sequence: TGTGCCAGCAGTTTACCCGGACAGGATGAGCAGTTCTTC. This translates into CASSLPGQDEQFF.

The chain has TRBV6-5 and TRBJ1-2; the match to TRBD1 covers 9 bases. Germline assignment: CDR1 MNHEY and CDR2 SVGAGI. The CDR3 spans 14 residues. V was pared by 8 bases and J by 2 bases, with 6 bases of the junction left unmatched. CDR3 sequence (DNA): TGTGCCAGCGGACAGGGGCGAGGGAACTATGGCTACACCTTC. It codes for CASGQGRGNYGYTF.

The rearrangement links TRBV19 to TRBJ1-6, with 7 bases matching TRBD1. The V segment lost 9 bases and the J segment 0 bases; nucleotides outside the gene matches: 5. The CDR3 consists of 15 residues. Germline-derived CDR1 and CDR2 are LNHDA and SQIVND (reference sequence). CDR3 sequence reads: CASLQGSSYNSPLHF. The CDR3 nucleotides read TGTGCCAGCCTACAGGGGAGCTCCTATAATTCACCCCTCCACTTT. The variable domain in full, with the rest retrieved from reference TRBV19 and TRBJ1-6, is DGGITQSPKYLFRKEGQNVTLSCEQNLNHDAMYWYRQDPGQGLRLIYYSQIVNDFQKGDIAEGYSVSREKKESFPLTVTSAQKNPTAFYLCASLQGSSYNSPLHFGNGTRLTVT.

J is TRBJ1-5 and V is TRBV10-2, with D possibly matching TRBD1 (5 bases). With 2 bases removed from V and 2 bases from J, the gap between germline ends came to 7 bases. CDR3 size: 14 residues. Germline CDR1 is WSHSY and CDR2 is SAAADI. CDR3 DNA: TGCGCCAGCAGTGAGCGGGGGGGCAATCAGCCCCAGCATTTT. Encoded protein: CASSERGGNQPQHF.

The CDR3 coding sequence is TGTGCCAGCAGCCGCCGGTCGGGGGTTTCCTACAATGAGCAGTTCTTC. Its translation is CASSRRSGVSYNEQFF. The genes are TRBV11-1 and TRBJ2-1, with D possibly matching TRBD2 (6 bases). This CDR3 is 16 amino acids long. Trimming left V 5 bases short and J 1 base short, with 15 bases between. Germline CDR1 reads SGHAT; CDR2 reads FQDESV (reference sequence).

The CDR3 region is CASSVGLAGSSWETQYF. CDR3 in DNA: TGTGCCAGCAGCGTAGGCCTAGCGGGGTCTTCTTGGGAGACCCAGTACTTC. The gene calls are TRBV9 and TRBJ2-5; TRBD2 matches 9 bases. Germline-derived CDR1 and CDR2 are SGDLS and YYNGEE. The CDR3 is 17 amino acids. The V segment lost 0 bases and the J segment 5 bases; nucleotides outside the gene matches: 11.

This chain links TRBV24-1 with TRBJ2-7; D is ambiguous. The CDR3 consists of 15 residues. The V end was cut by 3 bases, the J end by 5 bases, with 16 bases between. Looked up from germline, CDR1 is KGHDR and CDR2 is SFDVKD. The CDR3 nucleotides are TGTGCCACCAGTGATCCCGGGTCCGGTCCCAACGAGCAGTACTTC. Protein sequence: CATSDPGSGPNEQYF.

A remark on this clone: This same CDR3 is encoded by further DNA sequences in the sample. The chain recombines TRBV7-9 with TRBJ2-2; 9 nucleotides align to TRBD1. The CDR3 loop spans 16 amino acids. CDR1 SEHNR and CDR2 FQNEAQ come from the germline V gene (reference sequence). V gave up 5 bases and J gave up 1 base; unmatched junction bases: 5. The CDR3 here is CASSIPGQGNTGELFF. The CDR3 DNA reads TGTGCCAGCAGCATCCCGGGACAGGGGAACACCGGGGAGCTGTTTTTT.

V and J are TRBV5-1 and TRBJ1-1; the D gene is possibly TRBD1 (5 bases). This CDR3 is 14 amino acids long. CDR1 and CDR2 (germline): SGHRS, YFSETQ. V gave up 6 bases and J gave up 2 bases, with 14 bases separating them. CDR3 in DNA: TGCGCCAGCACGGTGGGAGGGGCAAACACTGAAGCTTTCTTT. This translates into CASTVGGANTEAFF. Based on the CDR3 plus reference TRBV5-1 and TRBJ1-1, the full variable domain is KAGVTQTPRYLIKTRGQQVTLSCSPISGHRSVSWYQQTPGQGLQFLFEYFSETQRNKGNFPGRFSGRQFSNSRSEMNVSTLELGDSALYLCASTVGGANTEAFFGQGTRLTVV.

This clone has just one count. The V gene is TRBV19, the J gene TRBJ1-1, with D unresolved. The CDR3 spans 12 residues. V lost 3 bases and J lost 7, with 9 bases in between. In germline, CDR1 is LNHDA, CDR2 SQIVND (reference sequence). The CDR3 spells CASSMGRHEAFF. The CDR3 DNA reads as TGTGCCAGTAGTATGGGCCGACATGAAGCTTTCTTT.

The chain uses TRBV21-1 and TRBJ2-3; the table assigns TRBD1, which was not confirmed against the DNA. TRBV21-1 is a recognized pseudogene. The CDR3 totals 18 residues. CDR3 coding DNA: TGTGCCAGCACAAAGGGGGCAGGGACCCTCATGTCCACAGATACGCAGTATTTT. It encodes CASTKGAGTLMSTDTQYF.

This clone occurred once. J is TRBJ1-5 and V is TRBV5-8; D not certain. Trimming cost V 2 bases and J 6 bases, with 15 bases left between them. The CDR3 is made up of 15 amino acids. Germline CDR1 is SGHTS and CDR2 is YDEGEE. The DNA for the CDR3 is TGTGCCAGCAGCTTACGCGGAGGGATTGGTCAGCCCCAGCATTTT. This codes for CASSLRGGIGQPQHF.

The rearrangement joins TRBV5-6 to TRBJ1-2, with D unclear. CDR3 length: 13 residues. Germline-derived CDR1 and CDR2 are SGHDT and YYEEEE. V lost 1 base and J 2 bases, leaving 6 bases between the germline ends. The CDR3 sequence: CASSLLANYGYTF. For the CDR3, the DNA is TGTGCCAGCAGCTTGTTGGCAAACTATGGCTACACCTTC. The full variable domain, its missing parts supplied by reference TRBV5-6 and TRBJ1-2, is DAGVTQSPTHLIKTRGQQVTLRCSPKSGHDTVSWYQQALGQGPQFIFQYYEEEERQRGNFPDRFSGHQFPNYSSELNVNALLLGDSALYLCASSLLANYGYTFGSGTRLTVV.

Within the sample, this clone is medium-sized. This rearrangement joins TRBV24-1 to TRBJ2-5, with 14 bases matching TRBD2. The CDR3 has 19 amino acids. CDR1 and CDR2 (germline): KGHDR, SFDVKD. The CDR3 DNA reads as TGTGTCGAACCCCGGCGCTGGACTAGCGGGGGGACCACCCAAGAGACCCAGTACTTC. Amino acids: CVEPRRWTSGGTTQETQYF.

As regards this clone: The sample has other DNA sequences that encode this CDR3 too. The chain has TRBV2 and TRBJ2-5, with D uncertain. Trimming cost V 3 bases and J 4 bases, with 6 bases left between them. CDR1 is SNHLY and CDR2 is FYNNEI in the germline V gene. The CDR3 runs to 12 residues. This CDR3 is CASSDRGETQYF. The CDR3 DNA reads TGTGCCAGCAGTGATCGAGGAGAGACCCAGTACTTC.

The gene calls are TRBV2 and TRBJ1-2, with D hard to call. CDR1 is SNHLY, CDR2 FYNNEI, per germline. CDR3 length: 14 residues. Trimming removed 4 bases at V and 8 bases at J, with 17 bases between. CDR3 in amino acids: CASSVDRGERGYTF. The DNA for the CDR3 is TGTGCCAGCAGTGTAGATCGTGGGGAGCGGGGCTACACCTTC.

This chain links TRBV6-6 with TRBJ2-2; a possible D gene is TRBD1 (6 bases). Germline V CDR1 and CDR2: MNHNY, SVGAGI (reference sequence). The CDR3 is 16 residues long. Deletions cut 6 bases from V and 5 bases from J, with 19 bases between. In DNA form, the CDR3 reads TGTGCCAGCAGCCCCGTTGGGGGCCGGGGAACCGGGGAGCTGTTTTTT. As protein: CASSPVGGRGTGELFF.

V and J are TRBV20-1 and TRBJ1-5; possibly TRBD1 for D (5 bases). Germline V lookup: CDR1 DFQATT, CDR2 SNEGSKA (reference sequence). Trimming stripped 3 bases from V and 3 bases from J, with 15 bases between. This CDR3 is 15 amino acids long. The CDR3 spells CSASHGGVYNQPQHF. CDR3 nucleotides: TGCAGTGCTAGTCACGGAGGGGTGTACAATCAGCCCCAGCATTTT.

This chain connects TRBV5-5 to TRBJ2-2; no firm D call. The germline gives CDR1 SGHKS, CDR2 YYEKEE (reference sequence). V lost 0 bases, J lost 6 bases, and 15 bases lay in between. The CDR3 extends over 16 amino acids. The CDR3 is CASSLGGQFVAGELFF. Here the CDR3 DNA reads TGTGCCAGCAGCTTGGGTGGGCAGTTCGTTGCCGGGGAGCTGTTTTTT.

This chain links TRBV4-3 with TRBJ1-4; D perhaps matches TRBD1 (5 bases). Trimming cost V 1 base and J 3 bases, with 9 bases left between them. Looked up from germline, CDR1 is LGHNA and CDR2 is YSLEER. The CDR3 is 15 amino acids. CDR3 protein: CASSQAGGANEKLFF. DNA of the CDR3: TGCGCCAGCAGCCAAGCCGGGGGTGCTAATGAAAAACTGTTTTTT.

The chain links TRBV5-1 to TRBJ2-5; a possible D gene is TRBD2 (5 bases). The CDR3 covers 13 residues. Germline CDR1 is SGHRS and CDR2 is YFSETQ. Trimming left V 1 base short and J 2 bases short, with 6 bases between. This CDR3 is CASSLPGQETQYF. As DNA, the CDR3 is TGCGCCAGCAGCTTGCCGGGGCAAGAGACCCAGTACTTC.